The rows below give T cell receptor beta chains drawn from one sample of a study of T cell repertoires in cytomegalovirus infection. One entry per CDR3 protein, called by TCRdb with MiXCR from the reads. The sample shows just under 500,000 distinct CDR3 sequences, roughly a third of them seen only once. The antigens these receptors bind are not known. This material consisted of cultured PBMCs, taken from culture after CMV antigen stimulation. Receptors were obtained from a human donor in good health (CMV status not recorded). Some clones in this sample may be carry-over from other donors' samples. Each CDR3 is given without its conserved first and last residue. A row's size may be missing; if present it is once, few, many or a size class.

>TRBV7-2|few|TRBJ2-7
ASSLGRDSYEQY
>TRBV7-2|.|TRBJ2-5
ASSPGLAKTQY
>TRBV7-9|.|TRBJ2-1
ASGGQVNEQF
>TRBV20-1|.|TRBJ2-5
SARDFSGAGETQY
>TRBV28|few|TRBJ2-7
ASISSSYEQY
>TRBV12-3/TRBV12-4|.|TRBJ1-1
ASSTAPSAEAF
>TRBV18|.|TRBJ1-6
ASSRDRLNSPLH
>TRBV4-1|.|TRBJ1-4
ASSQGTGVSEKLF
>TRBV19|.|TRBJ1-2
ASSVRGIGYT
>TRBV6-6|many|TRBJ2-1
ASSYSPPSRWSYNEQF
>TRBV7-2|.|TRBJ1-5
ASSSYRDQPQH
>TRBV20-1|.|TRBJ2-1
SADPGLSGILNEQF
>TRBV18|.|TRBJ2-1
ASSPSLQGGGRNEQF
>TRBV20-1|.|TRBJ1-1
SASKSNTEAF
>TRBV12-3/TRBV12-4|.|TRBJ1-2
ASSPSGTDYGYT
>TRBV20-1|.|TRBJ2-1
SAPDHIGTSGRMDEQF
>TRBV11-2|few|TRBJ2-2
ASSLGEDLTGELF
>TRBV27|few|TRBJ2-1
ASSPMTSASSYNEQF
>TRBV7-2|many|TRBJ2-2
ASSPPGLLGELF
>TRBV20-1|.|TRBJ1-5
SARQDYSNQPQH
>TRBV12-3/TRBV12-4|.|TRBJ1-5
ASSPDRGIGQPQH
>TRBV30|.|TRBJ1-6
AAGYNSPLH
>TRBV4-3|once|TRBJ1-2
ASSHPDREYYGYT
>TRBV11-2|.|TRBJ1-5
ASSLDTYSNQPQH
>TRBV7-2|few|TRBJ2-3
ASSLVSAYTSTDTQY
>TRBV5-6|.|TRBJ1-1
ASSLQGARTEAF
>TRBV4-1|.|TRBJ1-3
ASSLLQGQIMRDTIY
>TRBV12-3/TRBV12-4|few|TRBJ1-1
ASRVTGTLNTEAF
>TRBV6-5|.|TRBJ1-5
ASKTGAANQPQH
>TRBV4-1|.|TRBJ2-1
ASSQDNRGSCEQF
>TRBV7-9|.|TRBJ1-1
ASSLIGRGEAEAF
>TRBV7-9|.|TRBJ2-5
ASSSPGLAEGQETQY
>TRBV6-2/TRBV6-3|few|TRBJ2-1
ASSYSSHGTFYNEQF
>TRBV19|.|TRBJ2-1
ASSFDGTVF
>TRBV20-1|.|TRBJ2-1
SARAVLGNEQF
>TRBV19|.|TRBJ2-7
ASRGLGGDYEQY